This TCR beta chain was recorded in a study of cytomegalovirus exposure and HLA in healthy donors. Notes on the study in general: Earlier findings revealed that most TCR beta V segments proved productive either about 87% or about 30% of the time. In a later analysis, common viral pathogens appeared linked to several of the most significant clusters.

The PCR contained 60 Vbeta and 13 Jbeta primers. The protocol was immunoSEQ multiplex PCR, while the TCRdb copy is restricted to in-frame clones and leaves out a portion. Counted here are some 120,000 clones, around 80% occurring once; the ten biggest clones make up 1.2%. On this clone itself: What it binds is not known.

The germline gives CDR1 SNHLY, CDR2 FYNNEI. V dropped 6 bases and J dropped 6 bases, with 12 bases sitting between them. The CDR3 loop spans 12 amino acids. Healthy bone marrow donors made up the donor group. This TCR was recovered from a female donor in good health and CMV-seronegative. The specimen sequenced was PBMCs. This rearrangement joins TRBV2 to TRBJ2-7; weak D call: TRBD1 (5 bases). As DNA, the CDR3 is TGTGCCAGCAGAAGACAGTCTGGCGAGCAGTACTTC. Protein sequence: CASRRQSGEQYF. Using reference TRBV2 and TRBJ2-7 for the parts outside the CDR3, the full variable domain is EPEVTQTPSHQVTQMGQEVILRCVPISNHLYFYWYRQILGQKVEFLVSFYNNEISEKSEIFDDQFSVERPDGSNFTLKIRSTKLEDSAMYFCASRRQSGEQYFGPGTRLTVT.